The clone carrying this TCR beta chain was found many times. Researchers made TCR beta libraries by using iRepertoire HTBI primers and running Arm-PCR on CDR3 regions. TCRdb analysed the multiplex PCR reads with MiXCR anew, one entry per CDR3 protein. The sample shows 300,000 to 500,000 distinct CDR3 sequences, roughly 20% of them seen only once. The source of the sample is a study of regulatory T cells in long-lasting Graves disease. Indicated time point: persistent/refractory GD, antithyroid drugs over 5 years with positive TRAb. PBMC RNA was the source of the TCR library. This CDR3 spans 10 amino acids. The V end lost 6 bases, the J end lost 5 bases, and 4 bases lay between the germline ends. Germline lookup yields CDR1 MNHNS and CDR2 SASEGT.

The sequenced sample was peripheral blood mononuclear cells (PBMCs), obtained when the disease was refractory, from a patient treated with antithyroid drugs. This chain links TRBV6-1 with TRBJ1-2; D remains unclear. The origin of this receptor is a female donor with Graves disease. Here the CDR3 DNA reads TGTGCCAGCAGGGAATATGGCTACACCTTC. It translates to CASREYGYTF.